This T cell receptor beta chain was documented in a study of T cell changes during pregnancy in multiple sclerosis. Some clones are missing from TCRdb's copy, which holds only in-frame ones; the method was immunoSEQ multiplex PCR. The sample includes about 57,000 clones, 93% of them seen just once. The material was peripheral blood, obtained after pregnancy. The source is a female donor with multiple sclerosis, enrolled in a pregnancy study.

CDR3 residues: CASSQYEETGELFF. The CDR3, as DNA: TGTGCCAGCAGCCAATACGAGGAAACCGGGGAGCTGTTTTTT. The V call is TRBV16, the J call TRBJ2-2; D gene uncertain. Trimming took 1 base from V and 5 from J, leaving 8 bases between them. Germline CDR1 reads KGHSY; CDR2 reads FQNENV. The CDR3 totals 14 residues.